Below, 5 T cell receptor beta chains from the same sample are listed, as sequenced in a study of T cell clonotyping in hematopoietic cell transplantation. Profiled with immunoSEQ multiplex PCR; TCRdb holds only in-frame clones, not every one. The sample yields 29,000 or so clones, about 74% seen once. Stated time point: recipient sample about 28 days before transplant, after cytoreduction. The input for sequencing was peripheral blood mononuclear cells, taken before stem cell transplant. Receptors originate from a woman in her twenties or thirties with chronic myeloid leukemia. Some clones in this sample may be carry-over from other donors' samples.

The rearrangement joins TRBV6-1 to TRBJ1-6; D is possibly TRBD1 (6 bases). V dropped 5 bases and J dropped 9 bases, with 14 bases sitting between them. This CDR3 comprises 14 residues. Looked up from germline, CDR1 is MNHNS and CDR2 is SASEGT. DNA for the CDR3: TGTGCCAGCAGTCACAGGGAGTCGATTTCACCCCTCCACTTT. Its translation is CASSHRESISPLHF.

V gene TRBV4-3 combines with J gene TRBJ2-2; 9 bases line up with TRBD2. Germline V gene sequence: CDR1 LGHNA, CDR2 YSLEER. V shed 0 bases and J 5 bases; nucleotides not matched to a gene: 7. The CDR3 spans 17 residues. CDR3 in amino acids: CASSQEWRGGLTGELFF. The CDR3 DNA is TGCGCCAGCAGCCAAGAGTGGCGGGGGGGCTTGACCGGGGAGCTGTTTTTT.

The CDR3 DNA is TGTGCCTGGAGTTTGAGGACAGGGAGATGGGATGGCTACACCTTC. Encoded protein: CAWSLRTGRWDGYTF. The chain joins TRBV30 to TRBJ1-2; 8 bases fit TRBD1. From germline, CDR1 is GTSNPN and CDR2 SVGIG (reference sequence). V trimming: 2 bases; J trimming: 6 bases; junction bases outside the gene matches: 11. The CDR3 sequence is 15 residues long.

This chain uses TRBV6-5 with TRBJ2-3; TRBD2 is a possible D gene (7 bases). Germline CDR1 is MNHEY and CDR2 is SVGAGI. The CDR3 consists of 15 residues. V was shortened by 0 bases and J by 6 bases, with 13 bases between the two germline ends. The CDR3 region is CASSYSVTGGDTQYF. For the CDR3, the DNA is TGTGCCAGCAGTTACTCGGTTACGGGGGGCGATACGCAGTATTTT.

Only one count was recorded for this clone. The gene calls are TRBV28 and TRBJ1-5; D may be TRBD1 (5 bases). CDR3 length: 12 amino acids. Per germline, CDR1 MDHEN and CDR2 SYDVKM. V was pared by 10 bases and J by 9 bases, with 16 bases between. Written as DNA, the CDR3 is TGTGCCACCGGGACCCCGAAATTGCCCCAGCATTTT. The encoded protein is CATGTPKLPQHF. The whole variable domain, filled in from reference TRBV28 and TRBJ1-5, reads DVKVTQSSRYLVKRTGEKVFLECVQDMDHENMFWYRQDPGLGLRLIYFSYDVKMKEKGDIPEGYSVSREKKERFSLILESASTNQTSMYLCATGTPKLPQHFGDGTRLSIL.